The 20 T cell receptor beta chains below all came from one sample that was sequenced in a study of response to subunit inactivated influenza vaccine. TCRdb ran MiXCR on the RT-PCR reads and lists one entry per CDR3 protein. The table includes over 650,000 distinct CDR3 sequences, about a fifth detected once. The input for sequencing was PBMCs from blood, taken around 5 days after vaccination. These receptors were obtained from a man aged 45-60 years who received an inactivated influenza vaccine.

The J gene is TRBJ2-7, the V gene TRBV5-1; the D call may be TRBD1 or TRBD2 (7 bases each). There are 17 residues in the CDR3. Germline V gene data show CDR1 as SGHRS and CDR2 as YFSETQ. The V gene lost 0 bases and the J gene lost 2 bases, with 18 bases spanning the gap. The CDR3 sequence is CASSLVLGGTVAYEQYF. Here the CDR3 DNA reads TGCGCCAGCAGCTTGGTTCTCGGGGGGACAGTCGCCTACGAGCAGTACTTC.

Points on this clonotype: One junction end does not reproduce the germline sequence, and a read error may be involved. The chain joins TRBV9 to TRBJ2-5; 13 bases fit TRBD2. The CDR3 extends over 15 amino acids. Germline loops: CDR1 SGDLS, CDR2 YYNGEE. The CDR3 region is CASSLGLAGAETQYF. In DNA form, the CDR3 reads TGCGCCAGCAGCTTAGGACTAGCGGGAGCGGAGACCCAGTACTTC.

The J gene is TRBJ2-7, the V gene TRBV24-1, with 7 bases lining up with TRBD1. In germline, CDR1 is KGHDR, CDR2 SFDVKD. This CDR3 has 16 amino acids. J was trimmed by 5 bases and V by 5 bases; bases with no gene match: 14. The CDR3: CATSGRGGLDMDEQYF. Here the CDR3 DNA reads TGTGCCACCAGTGGGAGAGGGGGCCTTGACATGGACGAGCAGTACTTC.

The sample holds a few counts of this clonotype. V usage is TRBV6-1 and J usage is TRBJ2-5, with 9 bases fitting TRBD2. V trimming: 6 bases; J trimming: 6 bases; junction bases outside the gene matches: 8. Looked up from germline, CDR1 is MNHNS and CDR2 is SASEGT. This CDR3 contains 14 residues. As DNA, the CDR3 is TGTGCCAGCAGGGGCGGGGGGGAGGTAAAGACCCAGTACTTC. Translating it yields CASRGGGEVKTQYF.

This clonotype came up once. The J gene is TRBJ2-1, the V gene TRBV12-5; D gene uncertain. The germline gives CDR1 LGHNT, CDR2 FRNRAP. V lost 2 bases and J lost 9, with 11 bases in between. This CDR3 has 13 residues. This chain's CDR3 is CASGLSLNGEQFF. CDR3 DNA: TGTGCTAGTGGTTTGTCCTTAAATGGTGAGCAGTTCTTC.

V gene TRBV10-3 combines with J gene TRBJ2-7; the D is unclear. The germline V gene encodes CDR1 ENHRY and CDR2 SYGVKD. V gave up 2 bases and J gave up 6 bases, with 11 bases separating them. This CDR3 has 13 amino acids. CDR3 loop: CAISEDTAGEQYF. The CDR3 DNA reads as TGTGCCATCAGTGAGGACACCGCCGGCGAGCAGTACTTC.

This chain connects TRBV2 to TRBJ1-5; no clear D gene. V was trimmed by 3 bases and J by 6 bases, leaving 12 bases between them. The CDR3 runs to 14 residues. The germline V gene has CDR1 SNHLY and CDR2 FYNNEI. CDR3 sequence: CASSEEKALQPQHF. CDR3 sequence (DNA): TGTGCCAGCAGTGAGGAAAAGGCCCTTCAGCCCCAGCATTTT.

The chain links TRBV24-1 to TRBJ2-1, with 12 bases fitting TRBD2. The CDR3 has 16 residues. After removal of 4 bases from V and 4 bases from J, the junction contained 4 bases not matched to a gene. CDR1 and CDR2 from the germline V gene are KGHDR and SFDVKD. CDR3 sequence: CATSDGLAGRYNEQFF. In DNA form, the CDR3 reads TGTGCCACCAGTGACGGACTAGCGGGGAGATACAATGAGCAGTTCTTC.

This chain connects TRBV9 to TRBJ2-2, with 7 positions matching TRBD2. This CDR3 is 16 amino acids long. Germline assignment: CDR1 SGDLS and CDR2 YYNGEE. The J segment lost 0 bases and the V segment lost 4 bases, leaving 6 bases of the junction unmatched. This CDR3 reads CASSLLGGANTGELFF. The DNA for the CDR3 is TGTGCCAGCAGCTTGCTGGGGGGGGCGAACACCGGGGAGCTGTTTTTT.

This clonotype was picked up many times. This chain's CDR3 is CSAREPSGGNTGELFF. The CDR3 coding sequence is TGCAGTGCTAGAGAGCCCTCCGGGGGGAACACCGGGGAGCTGTTTTTT. The chain employs TRBV20-1 and TRBJ2-2; the D gene is possibly TRBD2 (6 bases). CDR3 length: 16 amino acids. In germline, CDR1 is DFQATT, CDR2 SNEGSKA (reference sequence). The ends were cut back, 0 bases at V and 1 base at J, with 12 bases in the middle.

The chain combines TRBV4-2 with TRBJ1-2, with D possibly TRBD1 on 5 matching bases. Between the trimmed V and J ends, which lost 2 bases and 1 base, there was a span of 17 bases. The CDR3 loop spans 17 amino acids. CDR1 is LGHNA and CDR2 is YNFKEQ in the germline V gene. This CDR3 reads CASSQTSLRGGNYGYTF. In DNA, the CDR3 is TGTGCCAGCAGCCAAACAAGTCTCCGGGGCGGTAACTATGGCTACACCTTC.

This chain uses TRBV7-2 with TRBJ1-2; maybe TRBD1 (5 bases). The CDR3 contains 15 residues. V lost 5 bases and J lost 6, with 19 bases in between. Germline V gene lookup returns CDR1 SGHTA and CDR2 FQGNSA. The CDR3 sequence: CASSGSGGFGNGYTF. For the CDR3, the DNA is TGTGCCAGCAGCGGAAGTGGGGGGTTTGGGAATGGCTACACCTTC.

The chain links TRBV12-3 or TRBV12-4 to TRBJ2-5; D is unclear. The CDR3 spans 14 residues. V was clipped by 6 bases and J by 1 base, with 12 bases between them. The CDR3 DNA reads as TGTGCCAGCAGACACTCGGGTCCCCAAGAGACCCAGTACTTC. As protein: CASRHSGPQETQYF.

The rearrangement uses TRBV7-3 and TRBJ1-6; D not certain. V shed 0 bases and J shed 7 bases, with 7 bases lying between them. CDR1 and CDR2 (germline): SGHTA, FQGTGA. This CDR3 contains 14 residues. The CDR3 DNA follows: TGTGCCAGCAGCTTAACTTCTGTAAATTCACCCCTCCACTTT. Translation: CASSLTSVNSPLHF.

This clonotype was picked up a small number of times. CDR3 sequence (DNA): TGCAGTGCTAGGGCAGGGTCAGGGAACACTGAAGCTTTCTTT. The encoded protein is CSARAGSGNTEAFF. The chain recombines TRBV20-1 with TRBJ1-1; tentatively, D is TRBD1 (5 bases). Trimming took off 3 bases at V and 1 base at J, with 12 bases between the two ends. CDR1 is DFQATT, CDR2 SNEGSKA, per germline (reference sequence). The length of the CDR3 is 14 residues.

In this sample, this clonotype turned up a few times. The V gene is TRBV20-1, the J gene TRBJ1-2; TRBD1 is a possible D gene (5 bases). The length of the CDR3 is 12 residues. The germline V gene has CDR1 DFQATT and CDR2 SNEGSKA (reference sequence). In DNA form, the CDR3 reads TGCTTCACGGGGGAGGGAGAGCGAGGCTACACCTTC. It codes for CFTGEGERGYTF.

In its sample, this clonotype was seen a few times. The chain combines TRBV29-1 with TRBJ1-1; D is possibly TRBD1 (5 bases). This CDR3 comprises 13 residues. The V gene lost 3 bases and the J gene lost 7 bases, with 15 bases spanning the gap. CDR1 is SQVTM, CDR2 ANQGSEA, per germline. DNA of the CDR3: TGCAGCGTTGATTTGGGGGACTTGAGTGAAGCTTTCTTT. This sequence encodes CSVDLGDLSEAFF.

This clonotype showed up just a few times. This rearrangement joins TRBV12-3 or TRBV12-4 to TRBJ1-2, with no clear D. V was pared by 1 base and J by 5 bases, with 8 bases between. This CDR3 has 13 amino acids. The CDR3 here is CASSLVLGYGYTF. Here the CDR3 DNA reads TGTGCCAGCAGTTTAGTCCTCGGATATGGCTACACCTTC.

This clonotype was seen a few times. The chain links TRBV7-6 to TRBJ2-5; D gene unclear. The CDR3 loop spans 14 amino acids. Germline assignment: CDR1 SGHVS and CDR2 FNYEAQ. The V end was cut by 3 bases, the J end by 5 bases, with 13 bases between. CDR3 sequence: CASSLEPERETQYF. The DNA for the CDR3 is TGTGCCAGCAGCTTGGAACCCGAACGGGAGACCCAGTACTTC.

V is TRBV15 and J is TRBJ2-7; a weak D match, TRBD2 (6 bases). The ends were cut back, 0 bases at V and 3 bases at J, with 24 bases in the middle. This CDR3 is 19 amino acids long. Germline lookup yields CDR1 LNHNV and CDR2 YYDKDF (reference sequence). CDR3: CATSRDLGLARSSYYEQYF. The CDR3 bases are TGTGCCACCAGCAGAGATCTGGGGCTAGCGCGTTCCTCCTACTACGAGCAGTACTTC.